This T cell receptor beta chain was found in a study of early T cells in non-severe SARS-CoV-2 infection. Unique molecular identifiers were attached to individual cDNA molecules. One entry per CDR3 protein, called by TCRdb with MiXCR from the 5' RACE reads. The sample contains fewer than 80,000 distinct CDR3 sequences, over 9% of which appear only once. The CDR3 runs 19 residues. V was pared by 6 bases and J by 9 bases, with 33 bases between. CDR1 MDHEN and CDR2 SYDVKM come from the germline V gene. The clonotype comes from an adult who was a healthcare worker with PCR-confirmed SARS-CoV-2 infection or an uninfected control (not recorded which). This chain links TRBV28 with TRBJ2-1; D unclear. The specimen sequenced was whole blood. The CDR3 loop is CASSPHPTTPPQTDGEQFF. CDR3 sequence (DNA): TGTGCCAGCAGCCCCCACCCCACCACTCCACCCCAAACCGACGGTGAGCAGTTCTTC.